Each of the 32 T cell receptor beta chains below was sequenced from the same sample in a study of blood T cell repertoires in COVID-19. Clones were read by immunoSEQ multiplex PCR, and TCRdb kept only the in-frame ones, dropping some. This sample has some 460,000 clones, with about nine tenths found just once. Sequences were obtained from PBMCs or T cells enriched from blood (not recorded which). The receptors here all came from a woman in her late teens or twenties who had recovered from COVID-19.

This clone was seen a handful of times. The chain joins TRBV19 to TRBJ1-5; 8 nucleotides agree with TRBD1. The CDR3 totals 14 residues. V lost 5 bases to trimming and J lost 5 bases; unmatched junction nucleotides: 5. Germline loops: CDR1 LNHDA, CDR2 SQIVND (reference sequence). The CDR3 is CASSLRTGYQPQHF. CDR3 DNA: TGTGCCAGTAGTCTTCGGACAGGGTATCAGCCCCAGCATTTT.

CDR3 DNA sequence: TGTGCCACCAGTGATGAGACTAACAGTGAGCAGTTCTTC. This sequence encodes CATSDETNSEQFF. This chain links TRBV24-1 with TRBJ2-1; tentative D call: TRBD2 (5 bases). The CDR3 contains 13 residues. CDR1 is KGHDR, CDR2 SFDVKD, per germline. V was cut by 3 bases and J by 9 bases, with 11 bases left in between.

This chain links TRBV11-2 with TRBJ2-1; a weak D match, TRBD2 (6 bases). CDR3 length: 16 residues. Deletions cut 5 bases from V and 5 bases from J, with 19 bases between. CDR1 is SGHAT, CDR2 FQNNGV, per germline. The CDR3 region is CASSPLGRGIDNEQFF. The CDR3 DNA reads as TGTGCCAGCAGCCCCCTCGGGCGGGGAATAGACAATGAGCAGTTCTTC.

This clone was observed a few times. The chain has TRBV2 and TRBJ1-3; D might be TRBD1 (6 bases). V lost 8 bases and J lost 0, with 11 bases in between. Germline V gene data show CDR1 as SNHLY and CDR2 as FYNNEI. The CDR3 totals 14 residues. The CDR3 is CASGQTSSGNTIYF. The CDR3, as DNA: TGTGCCAGCGGACAGACGTCCTCTGGAAACACCATATATTTT. The entire variable domain, with the rest obtained from reference TRBV2 and TRBJ1-3, is as follows: EPEVTQTPSHQVTQMGQEVILRCVPISNHLYFYWYRQILGQKVEFLVSFYNNEISEKSEIFDDQFSVERPDGSNFTLKIRSTKLEDSAMYFCASGQTSSGNTIYFGEGSWLTVV.

The chain combines TRBV12-5 with TRBJ1-1; 8 nucleotides match TRBD1. The V gene end was trimmed by 1 base and the J gene end by 3 bases; junction bases not matched to a gene: 1. The V gene's germline CDR1 is LGHNT and CDR2 FRNRAP. There are 14 residues in the CDR3. DNA of the CDR3: TGTGCTAGTGGTTTGGACAGGGGGGACACTGAAGCTTTCTTT. It is translated as CASGLDRGDTEAFF. Looking up the rest from reference TRBV12-5 and TRBJ1-1 gives the full variable domain: DARVTQTPRHKVTEMGQEVTMRCQPILGHNTVFWYRQTMMQGLELLAYFRNRAPLDDSGMPKDRFSAEMPDATLATLKIQPSEPRDSAVYFCASGLDRGDTEAFFGQGTRLTVV.

V and J are TRBV6-2 or TRBV6-3 and TRBJ1-3; D is unclear. The CDR3 runs 16 residues. V lost 3 bases and J lost 2, with 14 bases in between. Germline CDR1 reads MNHEY; CDR2 reads SVGEGT. CDR3 in DNA: TGTGCCAGCAGTTATAAGCTCCGGCGGGCTGGAAACACCATATATTTT. Its protein is CASSYKLRRAGNTIYF.

The chain couples TRBV18 to TRBJ1-2; 7 bases match TRBD1. V dropped 3 bases and J dropped 4; count of bases not matched to a gene: 2. The CDR3 has 13 residues. CDR1 KGHSH and CDR2 LQKENI come from the germline V gene. CDR3 nucleotides: TGTGCCAGCTCACCGGGACAGATCTATGGCTACACCTTC. This translates into CASSPGQIYGYTF.

The chain joins TRBV6-1 to TRBJ1-2, with TRBD1 matching over 7 bases. With 3 bases clipped from V and 2 bases from J, the junction kept 9 bases outside the gene matches. This CDR3 contains 16 residues. The germline V gene encodes CDR1 MNHNS and CDR2 SASEGT. The CDR3 DNA follows: TGTGCCAGCAGTGACTTTAGACAGGGTAGGAACTATGGCTACACCTTC. As protein: CASSDFRQGRNYGYTF.

This chain links TRBV30 with TRBJ2-6; 7 bases are a match to TRBD1. This CDR3 has 15 amino acids. Germline V gives CDR1 GTSNPN, CDR2 SVGIG (reference sequence). V shed 5 bases and J 1 base; nucleotides not matched to a gene: 5. The CDR3: CAWDREFSGANVLTF. CDR3 sequence (DNA): TGTGCCTGGGACAGGGAATTTTCTGGGGCCAACGTCCTGACTTTC.

The CDR3 coding sequence is TGCGCCAGCAGCCCTAAAGGGGGTTTTGATGGCTACACCTTC. This translates into CASSPKGGFDGYTF. The chain carries TRBV5-1 and TRBJ1-2; TRBD1 might be the D (6 bases). This CDR3 region has 14 residues. Germline lookup yields CDR1 SGHRS and CDR2 YFSETQ. The V end was cut by 4 bases, the J end by 6 bases, with 16 bases between.

In its sample, this clone was seen once. The chain couples TRBV5-1 to TRBJ2-7, with 7 positions matching TRBD2. The germline gives CDR1 SGHRS, CDR2 YFSETQ. The CDR3 has 14 amino acids. After removal of 6 bases from V and 2 bases from J, the junction contained 8 bases not matched to a gene. The CDR3, as DNA: TGCGCCAGCAAGGAGAAAGCGGGGACCTACGAGCAGTACTTC. It translates to CASKEKAGTYEQYF. Full variable domain (missing parts from reference TRBV5-1 and TRBJ2-7): KAGVTQTPRYLIKTRGQQVTLSCSPISGHRSVSWYQQTPGQGLQFLFEYFSETQRNKGNFPGRFSGRQFSNSRSEMNVSTLELGDSALYLCASKEKAGTYEQYFGPGTRLTVT.

The V and J genes are TRBV2 and TRBJ2-1; 7 bases agree with TRBD1. The V segment lost 8 bases and the J segment 12 bases; nucleotides outside the gene matches: 10. Looked up from germline, CDR1 is SNHLY and CDR2 is FYNNEI. The CDR3 has 12 amino acids. The CDR3 spells CASRPQGTGQFF. In nucleotides, the CDR3 is TGTGCCAGCCGTCCACAGGGGACGGGGCAGTTCTTC.

The chain has TRBV7-8 and TRBJ1-1; D gene ambiguous. The CDR3 sequence is 13 residues long. CDR1 is SGHVS, CDR2 FQNEAQ, per germline. Trimming cost V 1 base and J 1 base, with 4 bases left between them. The CDR3 nucleotides are TGTGCCAGCAGCTTAGAGCGGAACACTGAAGCTTTCTTT. Residues: CASSLERNTEAFF.

This rearrangement joins TRBV27 to TRBJ1-2; TRBD1 aligns across 7 bases. Germline V lookup: CDR1 MNHEY, CDR2 SMNVEV (reference sequence). The ends lost 4 bases at V and 3 bases at J; junction bases unmatched: 8. The CDR3 extends over 15 amino acids. The CDR3 loop reads CASSSNRGLDYGYTF. The CDR3 DNA sequence: TGTGCCAGCAGTTCTAACAGGGGTCTGGACTATGGCTACACCTTC.

The CDR3 protein is CASSEVGWISGNTIYF. In nucleotides, the CDR3 is TGTGCCAGCAGTGAAGTCGGGTGGATCTCTGGAAACACCATATATTTT. V is TRBV6-1 and J is TRBJ1-3; D gene unclear. V was clipped by 1 base and J by 0 bases, with 10 bases between them. The CDR3 contains 16 residues. In germline, CDR1 is MNHNS, CDR2 SASEGT.

Note on this clone: The same CDR3 also results from other DNA sequences found in this sample. The chain joins TRBV5-1 to TRBJ2-7; TRBD1 aligns across 9 bases. J lost 3 bases, V lost 0 bases, and 1 base had no gene match. The CDR3 has 14 amino acids. Germline V gene sequence: CDR1 SGHRS, CDR2 YFSETQ. DNA for the CDR3: TGCGCCAGCAGCTTGGAGGGACAGGGCTACGAGCAGTACTTC. Translating it yields CASSLEGQGYEQYF.

The chain links TRBV29-1 to TRBJ2-7; a possible D gene is TRBD1 (5 bases). V dropped 6 bases and J dropped 4 bases, with 16 bases sitting between them. Germline CDR1 reads SQVTM; CDR2 reads ANQGSEA. CDR3 length equals 13 residues. CDR3: CSVMNRGTYEQYF. The CDR3 nucleotides are TGCAGCGTCATGAATAGGGGCACGTACGAGCAGTACTTC.

The rearrangement joins TRBV12-3 or TRBV12-4 to TRBJ1-5, with a possible D match to TRBD1 (5 bases). The ends were cut back, 6 bases at V and 3 bases at J, with 9 bases in the middle. The CDR3 is made up of 13 amino acids. CDR3 residues: CASRQGHNQPQHF. The CDR3 DNA follows: TGTGCCAGCAGACAAGGACACAATCAGCCCCAGCATTTT.

CDR3 sequence (DNA): TGTGCCAGCAGTCCGGGACTCCAAGAGACCCAGTACTTC. Translation: CASSPGLQETQYF. The chain carries TRBV6-5 and TRBJ2-5; D is possibly TRBD2 (6 bases). The CDR3 consists of 13 residues. Germline CDR1 and CDR2: MNHEY and SVGAGI. Trimming took off 5 bases at V and 1 base at J, with 8 bases between the two ends.

This clone showed up just once. This chain connects TRBV30 to TRBJ1-2, with TRBD1 as a possible D gene (5 bases). V was clipped by 1 base and J by 8 bases, with 11 bases between them. Germline V gene data show CDR1 as GTSNPN and CDR2 as SVGIG (reference sequence). The length of the CDR3 is 12 residues. The CDR3 reads CAWSDGEGGYTF. For the CDR3, the DNA is TGTGCCTGGAGTGATGGGGAGGGGGGCTACACCTTC.

V and J are TRBV4-1 and TRBJ1-2; 7 bases fit TRBD1. V dropped 7 bases and J dropped 2; count of bases not matched to a gene: 16. CDR3 length: 17 amino acids. Germline loops: CDR1 MGHRA, CDR2 YSYEKL. The CDR3 coding sequence is TGCGCCAGCACCCATAGGGTCGGGACAGATAGCAACTATGGCTACACCTTC. Its translation: CASTHRVGTDSNYGYTF.

The chain couples TRBV6-5 to TRBJ1-2; D unresolved. CDR3 length: 14 residues. The V gene lost 2 bases and the J gene lost 0 bases, with 7 bases spanning the gap. Germline V gene data show CDR1 as MNHEY and CDR2 as SVGAGI. This CDR3 reads CASSYRQANYGYTF. CDR3 bases: TGTGCCAGCAGTTACAGGCAGGCTAACTATGGCTACACCTTC.

The V gene is TRBV12-5, the J gene TRBJ1-4; 7 bases are shared with TRBD1. Germline V CDR1 and CDR2: LGHNT, FRNRAP. The CDR3 is 17 residues long. V dropped 2 bases and J dropped 4; count of bases not matched to a gene: 10. The CDR3 loop is CASGLTPLTGLNEKLFF. DNA of the CDR3: TGTGCTAGTGGTTTGACCCCCCTGACAGGGCTTAATGAAAAACTGTTTTTT.

The chain links TRBV5-6 to TRBJ1-3, with no clear D. The CDR3 covers 12 residues. V gave up 4 bases and J gave up 11 bases, with 13 bases separating them. From germline, CDR1 is SGHDT and CDR2 YYEEEE. The chain's CDR3 is CASSLEHRAIYF. DNA of the CDR3: TGTGCCAGCAGCCTGGAGCATCGCGCCATATATTTT.

This chain connects TRBV28 to TRBJ2-2; D gene ambiguous. CDR3 length: 13 amino acids. Germline V gene sequence: CDR1 MDHEN, CDR2 SYDVKM. Trimming took 8 bases from V and 0 from J, leaving 7 bases between them. The CDR3 sequence is CASAETNTGELFF. The DNA of the CDR3 is TGTGCCAGCGCGGAGACGAACACCGGGGAGCTGTTTTTT. The complete variable domain, with remaining parts taken from reference TRBV28 and TRBJ2-2, reads DVKVTQSSRYLVKRTGEKVFLECVQDMDHENMFWYRQDPGLGLRLIYFSYDVKMKEKGDIPEGYSVSREKKERFSLILESASTNQTSMYLCASAETNTGELFFGEGSRLTVL.

The chain joins TRBV5-1 to TRBJ1-1; weak D call: TRBD1 (5 bases). V lost 2 bases, J lost 7 bases, and 15 bases lay in between. The CDR3 loop spans 14 amino acids. Germline assignment: CDR1 SGHRS and CDR2 YFSETQ. The CDR3 DNA reads TGCGCCAGCAGCTTCCTACCAGGGAGGGGTGAAGCTTTCTTT. This sequence encodes CASSFLPGRGEAFF. The complete variable domain, with remaining parts taken from reference TRBV5-1 and TRBJ1-1, reads KAGVTQTPRYLIKTRGQQVTLSCSPISGHRSVSWYQQTPGQGLQFLFEYFSETQRNKGNFPGRFSGRQFSNSRSEMNVSTLELGDSALYLCASSFLPGRGEAFFGQGTRLTVV.

This chain connects TRBV5-1 to TRBJ2-2; 10 nucleotides align to TRBD1. The ends lost 7 bases at V and 7 bases at J; junction bases unmatched: 7. Germline loops: CDR1 SGHRS, CDR2 YFSETQ. The CDR3 is 14 residues long. CDR3 nucleotides: TGCGCCAGCCGGACAGGGGGGCCTATCGGGGAGCTGTTTTTT. This sequence encodes CASRTGGPIGELFF.

J is TRBJ1-6 and V is TRBV6-4, with TRBD1 matching over 9 bases. The CDR3 loop spans 20 amino acids. The V segment lost 9 bases and the J segment 7 bases; nucleotides outside the gene matches: 25. Germline assignment: CDR1 MRHNA and CDR2 SNTAGT. CDR3 bases: TGTGCCAGACCAAGTTCTGAAGTTCCGGGACAGGGAATGAGGAATTCACCCCTCCACTTT. Protein product: CARPSSEVPGQGMRNSPLHF.

The gene calls are TRBV3-1 (or the pseudogene TRBV3-2) and TRBJ1-2; TRBD1 matches at 9 bases. Per germline, CDR1 LGHDT and CDR2 YNNKEL (reference sequence). After removal of 0 bases from V and 7 bases from J, the junction contained 3 bases not matched to a gene. This CDR3 comprises 14 residues. In nucleotides, the CDR3 is TGTGCCAGCAGCCAAGACACAGGGGGCTTTGGCTACACCTTC. It yields the protein CASSQDTGGFGYTF.

This chain uses TRBV27 with TRBJ1-2; maybe TRBD1 (6 bases). The ends were cut back, 5 bases at V and 4 bases at J, with 11 bases in the middle. This CDR3 has 13 amino acids. Germline CDR1 is MNHEY and CDR2 is SMNVEV (reference sequence). In DNA form, the CDR3 reads TGTGCCAGCAGTATGGGGGCCTTCTATGGCTACACCTTC. Translated: CASSMGAFYGYTF.

The chain employs TRBV7-2 and TRBJ2-1; possibly TRBD2 for D (6 bases). This CDR3 has 15 amino acids. The germline CDR1 and CDR2 sequences are SGHTA and FQGNSA. The V end was cut by 3 bases, the J end by 0 bases, with 9 bases between. The DNA for the CDR3 is TGTGCCAGCAGCTTTGGCGGGGCCTCCTACAATGAGCAGTTCTTC. This encodes CASSFGGASYNEQFF.

The chain links TRBV5-1 to TRBJ2-7; maybe TRBD2 (5 bases). Trimming took off 7 bases at V and 2 bases at J, with 16 bases between the two ends. The CDR3 covers 14 residues. CDR1 and CDR2 from the germline V gene are SGHRS and YFSETQ. CDR3 in DNA: TGCGCCAGCGCCCCCCATTTTAGCGCCTACGAGCAGTACTTC. It yields the protein CASAPHFSAYEQYF. Drawing the rest from reference TRBV5-1 and TRBJ2-7, the complete variable domain is KAGVTQTPRYLIKTRGQQVTLSCSPISGHRSVSWYQQTPGQGLQFLFEYFSETQRNKGNFPGRFSGRQFSNSRSEMNVSTLELGDSALYLCASAPHFSAYEQYFGPGTRLTVT.